Presented here are 17 T cell receptor beta chains from one specimen sequenced in a study of human T cells and chemical hapten exposure. The time point denotes: patch test 3, about 24 weeks after DPC sensitization. As for treatment: therapeutic diphenylcyclopropenone sensitization with weekly scalp DPC. A single record per CDR3 protein comes from TCRdb applying MiXCR to the RACE reads. The profile covers about 190,000 distinct CDR3 sequences, with 24% appearing a single time and about 2.3% taken by the ten largest. The source material was whole blood, sampled in connection with sensitization to the hapten diphenylcyclopropenone (DPC). These TCRs come from a woman aged 40 to 49 with alopecia areata. Some clones in this sample may be carry-over from other donors' samples.

V gene TRBV29-1 combines with J gene TRBJ2-7, with 9 bases identical to TRBD2. V was clipped by 4 bases and J by 3 bases; unmatched bases: 7. Germline V gene data show CDR1 as SQVTM and CDR2 as ANQGSEA. This CDR3 contains 14 residues. The CDR3 sequence is CSVVGSGGFYEQYF. CDR3 in DNA: TGCAGCGTTGTCGGTAGCGGGGGATTCTACGAGCAGTACTTC.

The rearrangement joins TRBV12-3 or TRBV12-4 to TRBJ1-5; D is unclear. The V end was cut by 2 bases, the J end by 5 bases, with 13 bases between. This CDR3 contains 15 residues. CDR3 amino acids: CASSLQKGMDQPQHF. The CDR3 DNA follows: TGTGCCAGCAGTTTACAAAAAGGGATGGATCAGCCCCAGCATTTT.

This clonotype was counted many times. The chain joins TRBV20-1 to TRBJ1-2; D gene uncertain. The germline V gene has CDR1 DFQATT and CDR2 SNEGSKA (reference sequence). The CDR3 sequence is 12 residues long. Trimming took 6 bases from V and 6 from J, leaving 14 bases between them. CDR3 sequence: CSAKRGSDGYTF. CDR3 bases: TGCAGTGCCAAGCGAGGCAGCGATGGCTACACCTTC.

The chain recombines TRBV10-3 with TRBJ2-7; 9 positions agree with TRBD1. V trimming: 6 bases; J trimming: 7 bases; junction bases outside the gene matches: 10. The CDR3 contains 14 residues. Germline V lookup: CDR1 ENHRY, CDR2 SYGVKD. CDR3 nucleotide sequence: TGTGCCATCAGCGAGGACAGGGGTATTAGAGAGCAGTACTTC. It yields the protein CAISEDRGIREQYF.

The gene calls are TRBV10-3 and TRBJ2-7; 9 positions agree with TRBD2. Germline lookup yields CDR1 ENHRY and CDR2 SYGVKD. This CDR3 is 16 amino acids long. V gave up 6 bases and J gave up 2 bases; unmatched junction bases: 11. CDR3 loop: CAISQREAPYPYEQYF. CDR3 DNA: TGTGCCATCAGCCAGCGGGAGGCCCCATATCCCTACGAGCAGTACTTC.

The chain recombines TRBV11-2 with TRBJ2-3; possible D gene TRBD1, 6 bases. The CDR3 length is 14 residues. CDR1 and CDR2 from the germline V gene are SGHAT and FQNNGV. V dropped 1 base and J dropped 6 bases, with 11 bases sitting between them. CDR3: CASSLGITGDTQYF. The CDR3 DNA reads as TGTGCCAGCAGCTTAGGCATAACAGGGGATACGCAGTATTTT.

The table lists this clonotype with a few counts. The rearrangement uses TRBV7-6 and TRBJ2-5; 14 positions match TRBD2. Trimming removed 5 bases from V and 5 bases from J; junction bases left unmatched: 7. From germline, CDR1 is SGHVS and CDR2 FNYEAQ. The CDR3 spans 16 residues. The DNA for the CDR3 is TGTGCCAGCAGCCATCGACTAGCGGGAGGGCTGGAGACCCAGTACTTC. It encodes CASSHRLAGGLETQYF.

The chain recombines TRBV20-1 with TRBJ2-1, with 10 nucleotides matching TRBD2. Unmatched junction bases numbered 5, after V lost 4 bases and J lost 2 bases. The germline CDR1 and CDR2 sequences are DFQATT and SNEGSKA (reference sequence). The CDR3 is 15 residues long. CDR3 DNA: TGCAGTGCTAAAGCTAGCGGGAGCACCTACAATGAGCAGTTCTTC. Protein sequence: CSAKASGSTYNEQFF.

The rearrangement links TRBV21-1 to TRBJ2-7; no check of the table's D call, TRBD2, against the DNA was made. TRBV21-1 is termed a pseudogene. The CDR3 has 16 residues. CDR3 sequence (DNA): TGTGCCAGCAGCAAGGAGGGTAGGGTGGGATTCTACGAGCAGTACTTC. It specifies CASSKEGRVGFYEQYF.

This clonotype has just a few counts. The chain employs TRBV6-5 and TRBJ2-7, with a possible D match to TRBD2 (6 bases). Trimming removed 6 bases at V and 0 bases at J, with 18 bases between. Germline values: CDR1 MNHEY, CDR2 SVGAGI. The CDR3 covers 16 residues. DNA for the CDR3: TGTGCCAGCAGGCTAACTATCGCGGGGACCTCCTACGAGCAGTACTTC. Amino acid sequence: CASRLTIAGTSYEQYF.

The chain uses TRBV6-6 and TRBJ2-7; maybe TRBD2 (7 bases). The CDR3 loop spans 14 amino acids. The germline CDR1 and CDR2 sequences are MNHNY and SVGAGI (reference sequence). Trimming removed 8 bases at V and 5 bases at J, with 19 bases between. The CDR3 protein is CASGGAAKKNEQYF. The CDR3 nucleotides read TGTGCCAGCGGGGGGGCCGCGAAAAAGAACGAGCAGTACTTC.

The chain recombines TRBV29-1 with TRBJ2-2; tentative D call: TRBD2 (6 bases). CDR3 length equals 14 residues. Trimming cost V 3 bases and J 7 bases, with 15 bases left between them. Germline V gene data show CDR1 as SQVTM and CDR2 as ANQGSEA. This chain's CDR3 is CSVDRSGAGGELFF. DNA of the CDR3: TGCAGCGTTGATCGGTCGGGAGCCGGCGGGGAGCTGTTTTTT.

This clonotype was seen repeatedly, ten times or more. The chain has TRBV15 and TRBJ2-5, with D maybe TRBD1 (6 bases). The CDR3 is 15 residues long. CDR1 and CDR2 (germline): LNHNV, YYDKDF (reference sequence). V was cut by 1 base and J by 1 base, with 10 bases left in between. CDR3 residues: CATSRVLQGQETQYF. DNA for the CDR3: TGTGCCACCAGCAGAGTCCTACAGGGCCAAGAGACCCAGTACTTC.

This clonotype showed up many times. This rearrangement joins TRBV18 to TRBJ1-1; 9 bases agree with TRBD1. CDR3 length equals 14 residues. After removal of 6 bases from V and 3 bases from J, the junction contained 5 bases not matched to a gene. Germline CDR1 reads KGHSH; CDR2 reads LQKENI. The CDR3 DNA follows: TGTGCCAGCTCCCCAGGGACAGGGCACACTGAAGCTTTCTTT. Translated: CASSPGTGHTEAFF.

In this sample, this clonotype turned up a few times. V gene TRBV5-1 combines with J gene TRBJ2-7, with TRBD2 matching 7 bases. With V trimmed by 2 bases and J by 4 bases, 6 bases remained unmatched. The CDR3 is 14 residues long. Germline assignment: CDR1 SGHRS and CDR2 YFSETQ. CDR3 in DNA: TGCGCCAGCAGCTTTGGATGGGGGGGTTACGAGCAGTACTTC. Translated, it gives CASSFGWGGYEQYF.

Only a few counts were recorded for this clonotype. V gene TRBV12-3 or TRBV12-4 combines with J gene TRBJ2-1; D is uncertain. The CDR3 extends over 12 amino acids. The ends were cut back, 7 bases at V and 1 base at J, with 5 bases in the middle. The CDR3 DNA sequence: TGTGCCAGCACCGATTCCTACAATGAGCAGTTCTTC. This translates into CASTDSYNEQFF.

The chain has TRBV7-2 and TRBJ2-7, with 7 bases lining up with TRBD2. Germline V lookup: CDR1 SGHTA, CDR2 FQGNSA. V shed 0 bases and J 4 bases; nucleotides not matched to a gene: 9. The CDR3 contains 16 residues. The CDR3 reads CASSLAGVEAGYEQYF. As DNA, the CDR3 is TGTGCCAGCAGCTTAGCAGGGGTGGAAGCGGGGTACGAGCAGTACTTC. Based on the CDR3 plus reference TRBV7-2 and TRBJ2-7, the full variable domain is GAGVSQSPSNKVTEKGKDVELRCDPISGHTALYWYRQSLGQGLEFLIYFQGNSAPDKSGLPSDRFSAERTGGSVSTLTIQRTQQEDSAVYLCASSLAGVEAGYEQYFGPGTRLTVT.